The rows below give T cell receptor beta chains drawn from one sample of a study of T cells in Graves' hyperthyroidism and ophthalmopathy. TCRdb recomputed calls from the multiplex PCR reads with MiXCR, one row per CDR3 protein. Of approximately 490,000 distinct CDR3 sequences listed, 22% are singletons. Sequencing was carried out using blood. These receptors were collected from a woman aged 65 to 85 with Graves' ophthalmopathy. Each CDR3 is given with its conserved first and last residue. A D gene is named only where the DNA matches it firmly. Only part of the rows carry a size: once, few, many, or a class if the clone is expanded.

j_gene: TRBJ2-3
v_gene: TRBV24-1
d_gene: TRBD2
len: 18
abundance: -
CDR3nt: TGTGCCACCAGTGATTTTTCTAGCGGGAGGGGTTTTGGAGATACGCAGTATTTT
CDR3aa: CATSDFSSGRGFGDTQYF

j_gene: TRBJ2-7
v_gene: TRBV12-3/TRBV12-4
d_gene: TRBD2
len: 15
abundance: -
CDR3nt: TGTGCCAGCAGTTTCGGCGGGAGTAGCTCCTACGAGCAGTACTTC
CDR3aa: CASSFGGSSSYEQYF

j_gene: TRBJ2-6
v_gene: TRBV30
d_gene: TRBD2
len: 20
abundance: once
CDR3nt: TGTGCCTGGTCCTCCTTCCTTACTAGCGGGAGGGCCTCTGGGGCCAACGTCCTGACTTTC
CDR3aa: CAWSSFLTSGRASGANVLTF

j_gene: TRBJ1-6
v_gene: TRBV30
d_gene: -
len: 15
abundance: -
CDR3nt: TGTGCCTGGAGTCCTGAGGTGACCTATAATTCACCCCTCCACTTT
CDR3aa: CAWSPEVTYNSPLHF

j_gene: TRBJ2-7
v_gene: TRBV25-1
d_gene: -
len: 13
abundance: few
CDR3nt: TGTGCCAGCAGTGATCGGCTATACTACGAGCAGTACTTC
CDR3aa: CASSDRLYYEQYF

j_gene: TRBJ2-5
v_gene: TRBV9
d_gene: -
len: 16
abundance: -
CDR3nt: TGTGCCAGCAGCGTAAGCGGGCTAGGGACCCAAGAGACCCAGTACTTC
CDR3aa: CASSVSGLGTQETQYF

j_gene: TRBJ2-3
v_gene: TRBV7-2
d_gene: TRBD2
len: 15
abundance: -
CDR3nt: TGTGCCAGCAGCTTACTAGCGGCAAGCACAGATACGCAGTATTTT
CDR3aa: CASSLLAASTDTQYF

j_gene: TRBJ1-5
v_gene: TRBV19
d_gene: -
len: 14
abundance: once
CDR3nt: TGTGCCAGTAGTAAGCGGAATCCCAATCAGCCCCAGCATTTT
CDR3aa: CASSKRNPNQPQHF

j_gene: TRBJ2-3
v_gene: TRBV10-3
d_gene: TRBD2
len: 13
abundance: few
CDR3nt: TGTGCCATCAGTGAGTCGGCGCGGGAGGGTCAGTATTTT
CDR3aa: CAISESAREGQYF

j_gene: TRBJ2-7
v_gene: TRBV30
d_gene: -
len: 12
abundance: -
CDR3nt: TGTGCCTGGAGCGGGAATCAGAAAGAGCAGTACTTC
CDR3aa: CAWSGNQKEQYF

j_gene: TRBJ2-7
v_gene: TRBV28
d_gene: -
len: 16
abundance: many
CDR3nt: TGTGCCAGCAGTTTATACGGTACAGGATCCAGCTACGAGCAGTACTTC
CDR3aa: CASSLYGTGSSYEQYF

j_gene: TRBJ2-2
v_gene: TRBV19
d_gene: -
len: 12
abundance: -
CDR3nt: TGTGCCAGTAAAGGGTTGGCCGGGGAGCTGTTTTTT
CDR3aa: CASKGLAGELFF

j_gene: TRBJ1-5
v_gene: TRBV12-3/TRBV12-4
d_gene: TRBD1
len: 16
abundance: many
CDR3nt: TGTGCCAGCAGCCGATGGACAGGGGGTATTACTCAGCCCCAGCATTTT
CDR3aa: CASSRWTGGITQPQHF

j_gene: TRBJ1-1
v_gene: TRBV7-3
d_gene: -
len: 16
abundance: -
CDR3nt: TGTGCCAGCAGCTTAGGGGGGGGCAGTTCGATAACTGAAGCTTTCTTT
CDR3aa: CASSLGGGSSITEAFF

j_gene: TRBJ2-1
v_gene: TRBV24-1
d_gene: TRBD2
len: 18
abundance: few
CDR3nt: TGTGCCACCAGTGAGAAGACTAGCGTGGGCGGATTGAGAAATGAGCAGTTCTTC
CDR3aa: CATSEKTSVGGLRNEQFF

j_gene: TRBJ2-2
v_gene: TRBV3-1
d_gene: -
len: 16
abundance: -
CDR3nt: TGTGCCAGCAGCCATGAACAGGGTAGTCGAACCGGGGAGCTGTTTTTT
CDR3aa: CASSHEQGSRTGELFF

j_gene: TRBJ1-6
v_gene: TRBV13
d_gene: -
len: 13
abundance: few
CDR3nt: TGTGCCAGCAGCTCCAGGGGTTATTCACCCCTCCACTTT
CDR3aa: CASSSRGYSPLHF

j_gene: TRBJ1-1
v_gene: TRBV3-1
d_gene: TRBD1
len: 13
abundance: many
CDR3nt: TGTGCCAGCAGCCAAGGGACAGGGTTTGAAGCTTTCTTT
CDR3aa: CASSQGTGFEAFF

j_gene: TRBJ1-2
v_gene: TRBV5-1
d_gene: -
len: 15
abundance: -
CDR3nt: TGCGCCAGCAGCTTGGAGGGAAGACCTGCCCATGGCTACACCTTC
CDR3aa: CASSLEGRPAHGYTF

j_gene: TRBJ2-7
v_gene: TRBV30
d_gene: TRBD2
len: 12
abundance: -
CDR3nt: TGTGCCTGGCGGACTAGCGGTCTTGGGCAGTACTTC
CDR3aa: CAWRTSGLGQYF

j_gene: TRBJ2-1
v_gene: TRBV2
d_gene: TRBD2
len: 14
abundance: -
CDR3nt: TGTGCCAGCAGACCAAGCGGGAACTACAATGAGCAGTTCTTC
CDR3aa: CASRPSGNYNEQFF

j_gene: TRBJ2-1
v_gene: TRBV9
d_gene: -
len: 15
abundance: -
CDR3nt: TGTGCCAGCAGCGTGACGGGAGCAGCCTACAATGAGCAGTTCTTC
CDR3aa: CASSVTGAAYNEQFF

j_gene: TRBJ1-1
v_gene: TRBV6-2/TRBV6-3
d_gene: -
len: 14
abundance: many
CDR3nt: TGTGCCAGCAGTTATATGGAGACGAACACTGAAGCTTTCTTT
CDR3aa: CASSYMETNTEAFF

j_gene: TRBJ1-5
v_gene: TRBV13
d_gene: -
len: 16
abundance: few
CDR3nt: TGTGCCAGCAGCTCCGCGGGGAGGGGGGGCAATCAGCCCCAGCATTTT
CDR3aa: CASSSAGRGGNQPQHF

j_gene: TRBJ1-1
v_gene: TRBV27
d_gene: -
len: 14
abundance: many
CDR3nt: TGTGCCAGCAGGAAAGGACAGCTGAACACTGAAGCTTTCTTT
CDR3aa: CASRKGQLNTEAFF

j_gene: TRBJ2-7
v_gene: TRBV9
d_gene: -
len: 12
abundance: -
CDR3nt: TGCGTCAGCAGCCCGCAGGGGTACGAGCAGTACTTC
CDR3aa: CVSSPQGYEQYF

j_gene: TRBJ2-5
v_gene: TRBV20-1
d_gene: -
len: 13
abundance: few
CDR3nt: TGCAGTGCTAGAGAGGGTACAGGGTTCCCTCAGTACTTC
CDR3aa: CSAREGTGFPQYF

j_gene: TRBJ2-5
v_gene: TRBV28
d_gene: -
len: 14
abundance: many
CDR3nt: TGTGCCAGCAGGATGGTCGGGGTCGGAGAGACCCAGTACTTC
CDR3aa: CASRMVGVGETQYF

j_gene: TRBJ2-2
v_gene: TRBV5-1
d_gene: -
len: 15
abundance: -
CDR3nt: TGCGCCAGCAGCGTATCTAGCGATGGCACCGGGGAGCTGTTTTTT
CDR3aa: CASSVSSDGTGELFF

j_gene: TRBJ1-4
v_gene: TRBV2
d_gene: -
len: 14
abundance: few
CDR3nt: TGTGCCAGCAGTCGTAGACAGCCTAATGAAAAACTGTTTTTT
CDR3aa: CASSRRQPNEKLFF

j_gene: TRBJ1-1
v_gene: TRBV19
d_gene: -
len: 15
abundance: -
CDR3nt: TGTGCCAGTAGTATGCCGCCTCGGGGGAACACTGAAGCTTTCTTT
CDR3aa: CASSMPPRGNTEAFF

j_gene: TRBJ2-2
v_gene: TRBV7-2
d_gene: TRBD2
len: 15
abundance: many
CDR3nt: TGTGCCAGCACTCAATCTAGCGGGAGCGCCGGGGAGCTGTTTTTT
CDR3aa: CASTQSSGSAGELFF

j_gene: TRBJ1-5
v_gene: TRBV6-2/TRBV6-3
d_gene: -
len: 15
abundance: -
CDR3nt: TGTGCCAGCAGTCTGCAGCGAGGGAGCAATCAGCCCCAGCATTTT
CDR3aa: CASSLQRGSNQPQHF

j_gene: TRBJ2-7
v_gene: TRBV6-1
d_gene: TRBD2
len: 16
abundance: few
CDR3nt: TGTGCCAGCAGTTCCAGGACTAGCGGGAGGGTGAACGAGCAGTACTTC
CDR3aa: CASSSRTSGRVNEQYF

j_gene: TRBJ1-4
v_gene: TRBV11-2
d_gene: -
len: 16
abundance: -
CDR3nt: TGTGCCAGCAGCTTAGCGGGAGGGCCCCGTAATGAAAAACTGTTTTTT
CDR3aa: CASSLAGGPRNEKLFF

j_gene: TRBJ2-3
v_gene: TRBV6-1
d_gene: -
len: 16
abundance: -
CDR3nt: TGTGCCAGCAGCCCCCTAGGGGCCGTCCACACAGATACGCAGTATTTT
CDR3aa: CASSPLGAVHTDTQYF

j_gene: TRBJ1-1
v_gene: TRBV5-6
d_gene: TRBD1
len: 12
abundance: few
CDR3nt: TGTGCCAGCAGCTGGAACAGGGGTGAAGCTTTCTTT
CDR3aa: CASSWNRGEAFF

j_gene: TRBJ2-3
v_gene: TRBV20-1
d_gene: -
len: 15
abundance: few
CDR3nt: TGCAGTGCCTTAGACGTCGAGGGGCACACAGATACGCAGTATTTT
CDR3aa: CSALDVEGHTDTQYF

j_gene: TRBJ2-4
v_gene: TRBV6-1
d_gene: -
len: 16
abundance: -
CDR3nt: TGTGCCACGCAAGACCCGGGACCAGCGGAACAAAACATTCAGTACTTC
CDR3aa: CATQDPGPAEQNIQYF